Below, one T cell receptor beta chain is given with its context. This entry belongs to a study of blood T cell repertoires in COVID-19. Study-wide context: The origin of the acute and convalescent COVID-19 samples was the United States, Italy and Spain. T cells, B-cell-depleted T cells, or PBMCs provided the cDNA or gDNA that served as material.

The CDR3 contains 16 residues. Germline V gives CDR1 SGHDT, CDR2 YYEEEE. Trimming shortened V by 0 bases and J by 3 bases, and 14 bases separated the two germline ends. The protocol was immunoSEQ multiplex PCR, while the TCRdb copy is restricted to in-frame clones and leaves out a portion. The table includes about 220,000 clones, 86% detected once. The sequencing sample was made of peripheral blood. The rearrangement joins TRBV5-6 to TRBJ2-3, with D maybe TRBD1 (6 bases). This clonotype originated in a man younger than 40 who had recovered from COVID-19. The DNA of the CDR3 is TGTGCCAGCAGCTTGGGGCCGGGACAAGTGACAGATACGCAGTATTTT. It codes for CASSLGPGQVTDTQYF.